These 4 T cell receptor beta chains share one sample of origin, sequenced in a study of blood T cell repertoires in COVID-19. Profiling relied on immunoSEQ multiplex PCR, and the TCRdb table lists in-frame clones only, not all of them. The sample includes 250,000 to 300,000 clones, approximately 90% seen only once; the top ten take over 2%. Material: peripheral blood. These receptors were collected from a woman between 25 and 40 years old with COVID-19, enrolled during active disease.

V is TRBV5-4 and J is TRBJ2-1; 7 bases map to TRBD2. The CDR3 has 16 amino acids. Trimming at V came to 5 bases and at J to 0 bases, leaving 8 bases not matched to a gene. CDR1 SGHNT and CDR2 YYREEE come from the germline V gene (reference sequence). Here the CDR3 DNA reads TGTGCCAGCAGTTCTCCCAGCGGGATCTCCTACAATGAGCAGTTCTTC. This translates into CASSSPSGISYNEQFF.

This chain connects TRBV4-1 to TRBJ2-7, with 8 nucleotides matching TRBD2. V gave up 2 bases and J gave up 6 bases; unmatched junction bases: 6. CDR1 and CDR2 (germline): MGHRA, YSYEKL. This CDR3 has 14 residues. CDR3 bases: TGCGCCAGCAGCCAAACGACTAGCGCGGGCGAGCAGTACTTC. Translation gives CASSQTTSAGEQYF.

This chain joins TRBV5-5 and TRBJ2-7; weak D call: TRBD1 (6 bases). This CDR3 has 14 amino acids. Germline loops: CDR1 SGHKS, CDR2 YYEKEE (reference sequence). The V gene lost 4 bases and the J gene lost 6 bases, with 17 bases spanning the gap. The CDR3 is CASSRGGLGGEQYF. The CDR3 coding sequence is TGTGCCAGCAGCCGAGGAGGCTTAGGGGGCGAGCAGTACTTC.

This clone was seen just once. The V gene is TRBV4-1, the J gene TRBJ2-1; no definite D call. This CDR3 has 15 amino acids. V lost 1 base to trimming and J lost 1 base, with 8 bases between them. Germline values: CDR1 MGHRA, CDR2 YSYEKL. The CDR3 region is CASSQAERSYNEQFF. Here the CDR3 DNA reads TGCGCCAGCAGCCAAGCCGAACGGTCCTACAATGAGCAGTTCTTC.